A single sample gave rise to the 17 T cell receptor beta chains below, sequenced in a study of blood T cell repertoires in COVID-19. Generated by immunoSEQ multiplex PCR, the TCRdb table keeps only in-frame clones and is missing some. The sample carries some 150,000 clones, about 89% recorded once. The sequenced material came from peripheral blood. All receptors derive from a man aged 50 to 59 with acute or convalescent COVID-19.

This rearrangement joins TRBV5-1 to TRBJ1-2; tentative D call: TRBD1 (5 bases). The V gene's germline CDR1 is SGHRS and CDR2 YFSETQ. CDR3 length equals 13 residues. V lost 5 bases to trimming and J lost 6 bases, with 14 bases between them. For the CDR3, the DNA is TGCGCCAGCAGTTTCTCCGGGGGGGATGGCTACACCTTC. Translation gives CASSFSGGDGYTF.

The chain recombines TRBV6-1 with TRBJ2-7, with 11 nucleotides matching TRBD1. CDR1 MNHNS and CDR2 SASEGT come from the germline V gene. V was clipped by 7 bases and J by 3 bases; unmatched bases: 5. This CDR3 is built from 14 residues. CDR3: CASKLGQGDYEQYF. The CDR3, as DNA: TGTGCCAGCAAGCTGGGACAGGGGGACTACGAGCAGTACTTC.

This clone occurred once. The genes are TRBV28 and TRBJ2-1; 9 bases are shared with TRBD1. Germline V gene data show CDR1 as MDHEN and CDR2 as SYDVKM. CDR3 length: 18 amino acids. J was trimmed by 2 bases and V by 4 bases; bases with no gene match: 12. As DNA, the CDR3 is TGTGCCAGCAGTTCCTCCCAACAGGGGGCATGGACCTACAATGAGCAGTTCTTC. This gives the protein CASSSSQQGAWTYNEQFF.

The V gene is TRBV6-5, the J gene TRBJ2-6, with 7 bases that match TRBD2. The V gene end was trimmed by 8 bases and the J gene end by 1 base; junction bases not matched to a gene: 5. The CDR3 runs 15 residues. Germline values: CDR1 MNHEY, CDR2 SVGAGI. CDR3 sequence: CASGRDLSGANVLTF. CDR3 DNA: TGTGCCAGCGGGAGGGACCTTTCTGGGGCCAACGTCCTGACTTTC.

This clone was seen more than once but under ten times. V is TRBV6-5 and J is TRBJ1-2; no clear D. The CDR3 length is 14 residues. The germline V gene has CDR1 MNHEY and CDR2 SVGAGI. V was pared by 6 bases and J by 2 bases, with 13 bases between. The CDR3 nucleotides are TGTGCCAGCAGCCCGGGAGAGGGAAACTATGGCTACACCTTC. This translates into CASSPGEGNYGYTF.

The chain employs TRBV9 and TRBJ2-2; 11 bases are shared with TRBD2. The J segment lost 4 bases and the V segment lost 6 bases, leaving 5 bases of the junction unmatched. The CDR3 has 15 amino acids. The germline gives CDR1 SGDLS, CDR2 YYNGEE. CDR3 nucleotides: TGTGCCAGCAACCGGGGGACTAGCGGCACCGGGGAGCTGTTTTTT. The encoded protein is CASNRGTSGTGELFF. The full variable domain, completed using reference TRBV9 and TRBJ2-2, is DSGVTQTPKHLITATGQRVTLRCSPRSGDLSVYWYQQSLDQGLQFLIQYYNGEERAKGNILERFSAQQFPDLHSELNLSSLELGDSALYFCASNRGTSGTGELFFGEGSRLTVL.

This clone showed up just a few times. J is TRBJ1-6 and V is TRBV19; the D gene is possibly TRBD1 (6 bases). This CDR3 is 14 amino acids long. The germline V gene encodes CDR1 LNHDA and CDR2 SQIVND (reference sequence). With 5 bases removed from V and 8 bases from J, the gap between germline ends came to 13 bases. The CDR3 spells CASSVQGGDSPLHF. CDR3 nucleotides: TGTGCCAGTAGTGTACAGGGTGGGGATTCACCCCTCCACTTT.

This chain uses TRBV11-2 with TRBJ1-2, with no clear D. The CDR3 sequence is 12 residues long. V was clipped by 1 base and J by 6 bases, with 6 bases between them. Germline V gene sequence: CDR1 SGHAT, CDR2 FQNNGV. CDR3 nucleotide sequence: TGTGCCAGCAGCTTAGTACGGGATGGCTACACCTTC. Its protein product is CASSLVRDGYTF.

This sequence joins TRBV5-1 and TRBJ2-7; 9 bases are a match to TRBD2. Looked up from germline, CDR1 is SGHRS and CDR2 is YFSETQ. The V and J ends lost 0 bases and 6 bases, in that order; junction bases with no gene match: 7. The CDR3 contains 15 residues. The CDR3 sequence is CASSLEAGGPGEQYF. As DNA, the CDR3 is TGCGCCAGCAGCTTGGAAGCGGGAGGCCCAGGCGAGCAGTACTTC.

The J gene is TRBJ2-2, the V gene TRBV18; tentatively, D is TRBD1 (6 bases). Germline V gene lookup returns CDR1 KGHSH and CDR2 LQKENI. V was cut by 4 bases and J by 5 bases, with 11 bases left in between. The CDR3 extends over 14 amino acids. The CDR3 reads CASSQPRGTGELFF. Here the CDR3 DNA reads TGTGCCAGCTCACAACCGAGGGGGACCGGGGAGCTGTTTTTT.

On this clone itself: The identical CDR3 is also encoded by other nucleotide sequences in the sample. The chain uses TRBV28 and TRBJ2-7, with 8 bases fitting TRBD1. This CDR3 has 14 amino acids. Germline V gives CDR1 MDHEN, CDR2 SYDVKM. J was trimmed by 0 bases and V by 5 bases; bases with no gene match: 3. This chain's CDR3 is CASSRTGTSYEQYF. In nucleotides, the CDR3 is TGTGCCAGCAGTAGGACAGGGACCTCCTACGAGCAGTACTTC.

V gene TRBV4-1 combines with J gene TRBJ2-1; a possible D gene is TRBD2 (6 bases). In germline, CDR1 is MGHRA, CDR2 YSYEKL. This CDR3 is built from 20 residues. The V and J ends lost 3 bases and 2 bases respectively, with 26 bases between them. The CDR3 is CASSQADRGSGGGTYNEQFF. The CDR3 DNA follows: TGCGCCAGCAGCCAGGCAGACCGCGGTTCTGGCGGAGGGACCTACAATGAGCAGTTCTTC.

The rearrangement links TRBV6-6 to TRBJ2-7, with 7 bases fitting TRBD1. Per germline, CDR1 MNHNY and CDR2 SVGAGI (reference sequence). This CDR3 is 16 amino acids long. V gave up 7 bases and J gave up 2 bases; unmatched junction bases: 14. CDR3 amino acids: CASTPSNRGRTYEQYV. The CDR3, as DNA: TGTGCCAGCACCCCCTCGAACAGGGGAAGGACCTACGAGCAGTACGTC.

The gene calls are TRBV7-9 and TRBJ2-1; D is perhaps TRBD2 (5 bases). Looked up from germline, CDR1 is SEHNR and CDR2 is FQNEAQ (reference sequence). V was clipped by 8 bases and J by 10 bases, with 15 bases between them. The length of the CDR3 is 12 residues. CDR3 DNA: TGTGCCAGCGGAGGCTCCTTAAGGGAGCAGTTCTTC. It encodes CASGGSLREQFF.

The V and J genes are TRBV28 and TRBJ1-1; D perhaps matches TRBD1 (6 bases). The germline CDR1 and CDR2 sequences are MDHEN and SYDVKM. The CDR3 totals 17 residues. Trimming stripped 1 base from V and 1 base from J, with 16 bases between. The DNA for the CDR3 is TGTGCCAGCAGTTTATTTGGGGCAGGGGTCTCGAACACTGAAGCTTTCTTT. Translation: CASSLFGAGVSNTEAFF.

The V gene is TRBV5-1, the J gene TRBJ1-2; no reliable D call. Germline assignment: CDR1 SGHRS and CDR2 YFSETQ. The CDR3 loop spans 16 amino acids. Trimming left V 1 base short and J 2 bases short, with 15 bases between. The CDR3 DNA reads as TGCGCCAGCAGCTTGTCACAGCAATCTTTCAACTATGGCTACACCTTC. This sequence encodes CASSLSQQSFNYGYTF.

V is TRBV7-3 and J is TRBJ2-2, with 8 bases matching TRBD2. The germline CDR1 and CDR2 sequences are SGHTA and FQGTGA. The CDR3 sequence is 16 residues long. V shed 6 bases, J shed 2 bases, and the junction held 8 bases outside the gene matches. The CDR3 DNA is TGTGCCAGCAGTCCCCCGAGCGGGGGTAACACCGGGGAGCTGTTTTTT. It is translated as CASSPPSGGNTGELFF.